The 14 T cell receptor beta chains below come from one sample, sequenced in a study of regulatory T cells in long-lasting Graves disease. CDR3 regions were amplified by Arm-PCR using iRepertoire HTBI primers to build TCR beta libraries. MiXCR, run by TCRdb on the multiplex PCR reads, gives a single entry per CDR3 protein. Here the sample spans roughly 420,000 distinct CDR3 sequences, 14% being singletons. Time point specified: newly diagnosed GD, antithyroid drugs for less than 3 months. From RNA extracted from PBMCs, the TCR library was made. These data were likewise used in another study, on T cells in Graves' hyperthyroidism and ophthalmopathy.

Sequenced here: peripheral blood mononuclear cells (PBMCs), sampled at new diagnosis, from a patient treated with antithyroid drugs. These TCRs come from a woman between 45 and 60 years old with Graves disease.

The chain combines TRBV28 with TRBJ2-6, with 10 bases aligning to TRBD2. CDR1 is MDHEN and CDR2 is SYDVKM in the germline V gene. After removal of 9 bases from V and 4 bases from J, the junction contained 3 bases not matched to a gene. This CDR3 has 14 residues. The CDR3 coding sequence is TGTGCCAGTCTAGCGGGGGACGGGGCCAACGTCCTGACTTTC. This encodes CASLAGDGANVLTF.

This clonotype was counted many times. This chain joins TRBV29-1 and TRBJ1-2, with D perhaps matching TRBD1 (6 bases). Between the trimmed V and J ends, which lost 1 base and 4 bases, there was a span of 13 bases. The CDR3 consists of 14 residues. CDR1 is SQVTM, CDR2 ANQGSEA, per germline. The CDR3 here is CSVEVARGVYGYTF. The CDR3 DNA follows: TGCAGCGTTGAAGTAGCCAGGGGCGTCTATGGCTACACCTTC.

This clonotype was found many times. This sequence joins TRBV30 and TRBJ1-5, with D unclear. V was clipped by 1 base and J by 0 bases, with 4 bases between them. The V gene's germline CDR1 is GTSNPN and CDR2 SVGIG (reference sequence). CDR3 length: 13 amino acids. The CDR3 loop is CAWSGDSNQPQHF. The CDR3 region has the DNA TGTGCCTGGAGTGGGGATAGCAATCAGCCCCAGCATTTT.

There are many counts of this clonotype. The rearrangement joins TRBV28 to TRBJ1-2, with D perhaps matching TRBD1 (6 bases). Trimming took off 6 bases at V and 7 bases at J, with 39 bases between the two ends. The CDR3 covers 21 residues. Germline V CDR1 and CDR2: MDHEN, SYDVKM. CDR3 sequence reads: CASSYGLGAPPLLALKGGYTF. The CDR3 DNA is TGTGCCAGCAGCTACGGCTTGGGGGCGCCCCCGCTCCTGGCACTAAAGGGTGGCTACACCTTC.

This clonotype has a count of ten or more. The V and J genes are TRBV9 and TRBJ1-6, with 7 bases that match TRBD1. Germline loops: CDR1 SGDLS, CDR2 YYNGEE. The V and J ends lost 2 bases and 4 bases, in that order; junction bases with no gene match: 9. This CDR3 has 17 amino acids. The DNA of the CDR3 is TGTGCCAGCAGCGTCTCCGGGACAGCTAGTTATAATTCACCCCTCCACTTT. It is translated as CASSVSGTASYNSPLHF.

This clonotype was detected many times. This chain joins TRBV6-1 and TRBJ1-5; no reliable D call. The CDR3 consists of 13 residues. The V end lost 4 bases, the J end lost 7 bases, and 11 bases lay between the germline ends. Germline lookup yields CDR1 MNHNS and CDR2 SASEGT. This chain's CDR3 is CASSGPGFQPQHF. CDR3 bases: TGTGCCAGCAGTGGCCCAGGATTCCAGCCCCAGCATTTT.

The table lists this clonotype with a few counts. The chain recombines TRBV9 with TRBJ2-1, with 7 positions matching TRBD2. The CDR3 runs 15 residues. Trimming at V came to 4 bases and at J to 3 bases, leaving 7 bases not matched to a gene. CDR1 SGDLS and CDR2 YYNGEE come from the germline V gene. CDR3 in amino acids: CASSSFLADYNEQFF. In DNA, the CDR3 is TGTGCCAGCAGCTCCTTTCTAGCGGACTACAATGAGCAGTTCTTC.

This clonotype was seen many times. V is TRBV12-3 or TRBV12-4 and J is TRBJ1-2; 8 bases map to TRBD1. The CDR3 spans 14 residues. Losses at the gene ends were 6 bases for V and 4 bases for J; bases not matched to a gene: 7. CDR3 nucleotide sequence: TGTGCCAGCAGCGGACAGGGTACTTCCTATGGCTACACCTTC. Translating gives CASSGQGTSYGYTF.

This clonotype occurred a few times. This may be a read error, as it is one base from a much larger clone. The rearrangement joins TRBV12-3 or TRBV12-4 to TRBJ1-2; TRBD1 matches at 9 bases. The CDR3 totals 16 residues. J was trimmed by 8 bases and V by 7 bases; bases with no gene match: 17. CDR3 amino acids: CASTLGMGQGARGYTF. The CDR3 region has the DNA TGTGCCAGCACCCTCGGAATGGGACAGGGAGCTCGGGGCTACACCTTC.

The rearrangement uses TRBV13 and TRBJ2-7, with 10 bases identical to TRBD2. This CDR3 is built from 16 residues. Germline V gene data show CDR1 as PRHDT and CDR2 as FYEKMQ (reference sequence). The junction had 7 bases not matched to a gene; V was cut back by 3 bases and J by 2 bases. DNA of the CDR3: TGTGCCAGCAGCTTTGGACTAGCGGACAGACCCTACGAGCAGTACTTC. It yields the protein CASSFGLADRPYEQYF.

This clonotype was seen more than once but under ten times. J is TRBJ1-6 and V is TRBV30; 9 bases are a match to TRBD1. With 2 bases clipped from V and 9 bases from J, the junction kept 5 bases outside the gene matches. In germline, CDR1 is GTSNPN, CDR2 SVGIG (reference sequence). This CDR3 spans 14 amino acids. The CDR3 is CAWSTGTGSSPLHF. The CDR3 DNA is TGTGCCTGGAGTACCGGGACAGGGAGTTCACCCCTCCACTTT.

This clonotype was counted many times. The chain carries TRBV5-1 and TRBJ1-1; D is possibly TRBD1 (5 bases). From germline, CDR1 is SGHRS and CDR2 YFSETQ. CDR3 size: 13 residues. V dropped 4 bases and J dropped 2 bases, with 9 bases sitting between them. Here the CDR3 reads CASSIGQNTEAFF. The CDR3 coding sequence is TGCGCCAGCAGCATCGGACAAAACACTGAAGCTTTCTTT.

This clonotype was detected many times. The rearrangement uses TRBV2 and TRBJ2-7, with unresolved D. The CDR3 contains 17 residues. Germline loops: CDR1 SNHLY, CDR2 FYNNEI. Trimming removed 2 bases at V and 2 bases at J, with 19 bases between. CDR3 coding DNA: TGTGCCAGCAGTGAATTCCATTTACGGGCGATAACCTACGAGCAGTACTTC. It codes for CASSEFHLRAITYEQYF.

This clonotype was detected ten times or more. The rearrangement joins TRBV7-6 to TRBJ2-7, with no clear D. V was trimmed by 1 base and J by 0 bases, leaving 7 bases between them. This CDR3 contains 14 residues. In germline, CDR1 is SGHVS, CDR2 FNYEAQ. CDR3 region: CASSLDSNSYEQYF. The CDR3, as DNA: TGTGCCAGCAGCTTAGACTCGAACTCCTACGAGCAGTACTTC.